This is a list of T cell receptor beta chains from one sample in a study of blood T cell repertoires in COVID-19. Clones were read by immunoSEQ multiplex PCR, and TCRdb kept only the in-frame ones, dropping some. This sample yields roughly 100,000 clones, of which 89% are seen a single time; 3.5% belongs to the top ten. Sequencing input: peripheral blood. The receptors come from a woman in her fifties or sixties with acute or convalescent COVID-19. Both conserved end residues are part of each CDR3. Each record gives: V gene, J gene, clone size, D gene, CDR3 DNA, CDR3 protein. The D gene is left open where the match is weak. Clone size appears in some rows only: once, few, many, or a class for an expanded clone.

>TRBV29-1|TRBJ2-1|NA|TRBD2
TGCAGCGTTGGGGGGTCTAGCGGGAGTAGCAATGAGCAGTTCTTC
CSVGGSSGSSNEQFF
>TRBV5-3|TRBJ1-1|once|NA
TGTGCCAGAAGCTATATTAGTGAAGCTTTCTTT
CARSYISEAFF
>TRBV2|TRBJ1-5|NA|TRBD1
TGTGCCAGCATTGACAGGGGTGGACAGCCCCAGCATTTT
CASIDRGGQPQHF
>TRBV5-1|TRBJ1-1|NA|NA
TGCGCCAGCAGCTTGGAGGCAGGGAGGGAGGCTTTCTTT
CASSLEAGREAFF
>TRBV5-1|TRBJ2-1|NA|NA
TGCGCCAGCAGCCCTGGACTTCTGAGCTCCTACAATGAGCAGTTCTTC
CASSPGLLSSYNEQFF
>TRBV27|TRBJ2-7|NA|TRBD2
TGTGCCAGCAGTCACGGACTAGCGGTGAGCTCCTACGAGCAGTACTTC
CASSHGLAVSSYEQYF
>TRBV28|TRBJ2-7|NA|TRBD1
TGTGCCAGCACCACAACGGCACAGGGGGCAGGAGAGCAGTACTTC
CASTTTAQGAGEQYF
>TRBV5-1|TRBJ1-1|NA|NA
TGCGCCAGCAGCCCCCAGGGATATCCTGAAGCTTTCTTT
CASSPQGYPEAFF
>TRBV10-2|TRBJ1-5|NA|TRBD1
TGCGCCAGCAGTGGTGGACAGGGGGAACAGCCCCAGCATTTT
CASSGGQGEQPQHF
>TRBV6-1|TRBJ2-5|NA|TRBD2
TGTGCCAGCAGTGACCCCGTGAGCGGGATAGGTAGAGAAGAGACCCAGTACTTC
CASSDPVSGIGREETQYF
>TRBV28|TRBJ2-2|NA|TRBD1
TGTGCCAGCAGTTTCGCCCGGACAGGGGCCATCACCGGGGAGCTGTTTTTT
CASSFARTGAITGELFF
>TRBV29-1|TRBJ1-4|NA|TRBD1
TGCAGCGTCCACAGGGGAACTAATGAAAAACTGTTTTTT
CSVHRGTNEKLFF
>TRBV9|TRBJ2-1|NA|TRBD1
TGTGCCAGCAGCGTAGGACAGGGCCGATACAATGAGCAGTTCTTC
CASSVGQGRYNEQFF
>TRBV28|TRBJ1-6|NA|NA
TGTGCCAGCAGTTTAAGCGAGAATAATTCACCCCTCCACTTT
CASSLSENNSPLHF
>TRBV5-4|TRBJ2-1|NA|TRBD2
TGTGCCAGCAGCCGCGGCCCCTCTAGCGGGCAGGTCAATGAGCAGTTCTTC
CASSRGPSSGQVNEQFF
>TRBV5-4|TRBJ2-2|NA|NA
TGTGCCAGCAGCGGAGGAACGTATCCACCCGGGGAGCTGTTTTTT
CASSGGTYPPGELFF
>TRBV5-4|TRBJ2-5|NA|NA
TGTGCCAGCAGCTTGGGTGTTGACAGGGGAGGGGGGGAGACCCAGTACTTC
CASSLGVDRGGGETQYF
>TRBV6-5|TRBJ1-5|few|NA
TGTGCCAGCAGGGCAGGCAATCAGCCCCAGCATTTT
CASRAGNQPQHF
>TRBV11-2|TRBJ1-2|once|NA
TGTGCCAGCAGCTTACTAAACACCAATCGACAGTCCTCTAACTATGGCTACACCTTC
CASSLLNTNRQSSNYGYTF
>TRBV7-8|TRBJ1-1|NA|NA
TGTGCCAGCAGCTCCAAGGGCGGGGCCAGGGTGAACACTGAAGCTTTCTTT
CASSSKGGARVNTEAFF
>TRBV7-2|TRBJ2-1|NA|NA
TGTGCCAGCAGCTTAGTAGGAGGGCCTTACAATGAGCAGTTCTTC
CASSLVGGPYNEQFF
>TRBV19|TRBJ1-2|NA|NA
TGTGCCAGTAGTATTTCCGGGTCGAGCTACACCTTC
CASSISGSSYTF
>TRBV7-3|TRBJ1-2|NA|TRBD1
TGTGCCAGCAGCTCGACGGGACAGGGAAACTATGGCTACACCTTC
CASSSTGQGNYGYTF
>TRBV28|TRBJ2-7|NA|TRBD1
TGTGCCAGCAAAATCACCGGGACAGGGAATACCTACGAGCAGTACTTC
CASKITGTGNTYEQYF
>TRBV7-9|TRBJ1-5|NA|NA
TGTGCCAGCAGCCAAAGTCGAGGGAATCAGCCCCAGCATTTT
CASSQSRGNQPQHF
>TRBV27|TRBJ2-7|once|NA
TGTGCCAGCTCTTCCGCCGGGCCGGAGGGGTACGAGCAGTACTTC
CASSSAGPEGYEQYF
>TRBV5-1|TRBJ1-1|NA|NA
TGCGCCAGCAGCTTGGAGCAGGGGACGAACACTGAAGCTTTCTTT
CASSLEQGTNTEAFF
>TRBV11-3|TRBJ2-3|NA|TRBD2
TGTGCCAGCAGCTCCGGGACTAGCGGGAGTGTTGGCGCAGATACGCAGTATTTT
CASSSGTSGSVGADTQYF
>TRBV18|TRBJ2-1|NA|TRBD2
TGTGCCAGCTCACCACTCGGGGGGAATGAGCAGTTCTTC
CASSPLGGNEQFF
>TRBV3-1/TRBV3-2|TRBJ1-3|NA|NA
TGTGCCAGCAGCCAAGGGGCCCAGGCGAGCTCTGGAAACACCATATATTTT
CASSQGAQASSGNTIYF
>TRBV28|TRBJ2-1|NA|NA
TGTGCCAGCGGGACTCCTTTAGGGGAGCAGTTCTTC
CASGTPLGEQFF
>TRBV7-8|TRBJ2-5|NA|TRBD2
TGTGCCAGCAGCCCACTAGATGGACTAGCGGGAGAGACCCAGTACTTC
CASSPLDGLAGETQYF
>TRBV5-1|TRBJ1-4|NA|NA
TGCGCCAGCAGCCCGGAGCCCTACTCTAATGAAAAACTGTTTTTT
CASSPEPYSNEKLFF
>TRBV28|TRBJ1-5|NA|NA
TGTGCCAGCAGTTTTTATACGGTGGGCCATCAGCCCCAGCATTTT
CASSFYTVGHQPQHF
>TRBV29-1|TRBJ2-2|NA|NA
TGCAGCGCTAGGAACACCGGGGAGCTGTTTTTT
CSARNTGELFF
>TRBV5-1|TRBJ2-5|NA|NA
TGCGCCAGCAGCTTAGAGGGCCCGGAGACCCAGTACTTC
CASSLEGPETQYF
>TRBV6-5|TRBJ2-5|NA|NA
TGTGCCAGCAGACAGGAGGGCCGGGGAGAGACCCAGTACTTC
CASRQEGRGETQYF
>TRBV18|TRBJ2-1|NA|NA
TGTGCCAGCTCACCACCGAGTTCTCCGAACAATGAGCAGTTCTTC
CASSPPSSPNNEQFF
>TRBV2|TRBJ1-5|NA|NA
TGTGCCAGCAGTGAAGGGGACAACAATCAGCCCCAGCATTTT
CASSEGDNNQPQHF
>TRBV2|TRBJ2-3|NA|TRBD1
TGTGCCAGCAGTGAAGACAGGGGGCGAACAGATACGCAGTATTTT
CASSEDRGRTDTQYF
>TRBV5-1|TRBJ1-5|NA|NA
TGCGCCAGCAGCTTGGACAGCTCTGGTTCAAATCAGCCCCAGCATTTT
CASSLDSSGSNQPQHF
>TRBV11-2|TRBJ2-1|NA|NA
TGTGCCAGCAGCTCACGAGCGGACAGCTCCTACAATGAGCAGTTCTTC
CASSSRADSSYNEQFF
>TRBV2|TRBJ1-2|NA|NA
TGTGCCAGCAGTGCCGGAGTAGATGGCTACACCTTC
CASSAGVDGYTF
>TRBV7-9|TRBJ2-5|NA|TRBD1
TGTGCCAGCAGGTACGGGACAGTTCCTGAGACCCAGTACTTC
CASRYGTVPETQYF
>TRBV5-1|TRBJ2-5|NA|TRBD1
TGCGCCAGCAGGAAAAGCCCGACAGGGCAAGAGACCCAGTACTTC
CASRKSPTGQETQYF
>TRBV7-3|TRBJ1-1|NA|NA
TGTGCCAGCTCCCTCTCGGCGGACACTGAAGCTTTCTTT
CASSLSADTEAFF
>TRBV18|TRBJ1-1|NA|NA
TGTGCCAGCTCCCCGACAGTTGTGAACACTGAAGCTTTCTTT
CASSPTVVNTEAFF
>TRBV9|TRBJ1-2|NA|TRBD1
TGTGCCAGCAGCGTAGAGCCTGGGACAGGGATCGGCTACACCTTC
CASSVEPGTGIGYTF
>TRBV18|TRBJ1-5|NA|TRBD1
TGTGCCAGCTCAACAGGGACAGGGAGACTTCAGCCCCAGCATTTT
CASSTGTGRLQPQHF
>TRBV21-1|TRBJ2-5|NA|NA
TGTGCCAGCAGCAAAGATCTAGCGGGAGTGGGCAGGGTCGACAAAGAGACCCAGTACTTC
CASSKDLAGVGRVDKETQYF
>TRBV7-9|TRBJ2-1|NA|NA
TGTGCCAGCAGCCCTGGGAGCTCCTACAATGAGCAGTTCTTC
CASSPGSSYNEQFF
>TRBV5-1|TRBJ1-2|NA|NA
TGCGCCAGCAGCTTGGAACAGGGAGTCAACTATGGCTACACCTTC
CASSLEQGVNYGYTF
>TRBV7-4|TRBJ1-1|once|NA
TGTGCCAGCATCCCCCCAGAAGGGGGTTGTGTGACACTGAACACTGAAGCTTTCTTT
CASIPPEGGCVTLNTEAFF
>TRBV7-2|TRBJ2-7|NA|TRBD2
TGTGCCAGTAGCTCTTATGGACTAGCGGGAGGTGAGCAGTACTTC
CASSSYGLAGGEQYF
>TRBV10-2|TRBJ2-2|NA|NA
TGCGCCAGCAGGGAGGGTAGCAGCCACACCGGGGAGCTGTTTTTT
CASREGSSHTGELFF
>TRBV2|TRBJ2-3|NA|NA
TGTGCCAGCAGCCTAGGGGACTCCCGGAAGGGAGATACGCAGTATTTT
CASSLGDSRKGDTQYF
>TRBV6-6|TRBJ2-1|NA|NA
TGTGCCAGCAGTCAGTTTAGCGCGAAATCCTCCTACAATGAGCAGTTCTTC
CASSQFSAKSSYNEQFF
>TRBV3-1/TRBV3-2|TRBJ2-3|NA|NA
TGTGCCAGCAGCGATACCGGGGGCACAGATACGCAGTATTTT
CASSDTGGTDTQYF
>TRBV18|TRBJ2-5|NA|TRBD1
TGTGCCAGCTCAAGGCTTACGGGGACAGGGCACCAAGAGACCCAGTACTTC
CASSRLTGTGHQETQYF